The 7 T cell receptor beta chains below were found in one sample sequenced in a study of identical twins. One entry per CDR3 protein, called by TCRdb with MiXCR from the 5' RACE reads. The table has 400,000 to 600,000 distinct CDR3 sequences, about a fifth seen once. The same data also went into a second study, on yellow fever vaccine responses in identical twins.

Sequencing was carried out using CD4+ T cells sorted from blood. The receptors come from a woman aged 18-29 years in good health.

CDR3 DNA: TGTGCCAGCAGCCAAGGACCGCGGGGCTACACCTTC. Encoded protein: CASSQGPRGYTF. The J gene is TRBJ1-2, the V gene TRBV3-1, with D hard to call. Germline CDR1 LGHDT, CDR2 YNNKEL (reference sequence). V lost 1 base, J lost 8 bases, and 8 bases lay in between. The CDR3 sequence is 12 residues long. Full variable domain (remainder filled in from reference TRBV3-1 and TRBJ1-2): DTAVSQTPKYLVTQMGNDKSIKCEQNLGHDTMYWYKQDSKKFLKIMFSYNNKELIINETVPNRFSPKSPDKAHLNLHINSLELGDSAVYFCASSQGPRGYTFGSGTRLTVV.

The chain couples TRBV4-1 to TRBJ2-3; TRBD2 matches at 12 bases. V lost 2 bases and J lost 3; bases outside the gene matches: 6. Germline V lookup: CDR1 MGHRA, CDR2 YSYEKL. The CDR3 is 17 residues long. DNA for the CDR3: TGCGCCAGCAGCCAAAGACGGCTAGCGGGGGGGACAGATACGCAGTATTTT. Residues: CASSQRRLAGGTDTQYF.

V gene TRBV12-3 or TRBV12-4 combines with J gene TRBJ2-3; TRBD2 matches at 11 bases. With 6 bases clipped from V and 3 bases from J, the junction kept 5 bases outside the gene matches. The CDR3 length is 15 residues. The CDR3 DNA follows: TGTGCCAGCAGGAAACTAGCGGGAGTTACAGATACGCAGTATTTT. This translates into CASRKLAGVTDTQYF.

Comments on this clonotype: At one of its ends the junction is not consistent with the germline gene, which may arise from a read error. The chain links TRBV2 to TRBJ2-7; 9 bases match TRBD2. Per germline, CDR1 SNHLY and CDR2 FYNNEI. The CDR3 has 12 residues. The CDR3 spells CSGREGSYEQYF. CDR3 sequence (DNA): TGCTCCGGGCGGGAGGGCTCCTACGAGCAGTACTTC.

This chain uses TRBV5-1 with TRBJ2-6; 10 bases map to TRBD1. The V and J ends lost 7 bases and 1 base, in that order; junction bases with no gene match: 11. The germline gives CDR1 SGHRS, CDR2 YFSETQ. The CDR3 loop spans 18 amino acids. This CDR3 reads CASSLRDRGVSGANVLTF. CDR3 in DNA: TGCGCCAGCTCCCTTAGGGACAGGGGTGTTTCTGGGGCCAACGTCCTGACTTTC.

This clonotype was observed a handful of times. The rearrangement links TRBV18 to TRBJ2-3; TRBD2 matches at 9 bases. J lost 6 bases, V lost 3 bases, and 10 bases had no gene match. The CDR3 covers 16 residues. Germline CDR1 and CDR2: KGHSH and LQKENI. The CDR3 sequence: CASSPPGLAPTDTQYF. For the CDR3, the DNA is TGTGCCAGCTCACCGCCGGGACTAGCACCCACGGATACGCAGTATTTT.

This clonotype was picked up a small number of times. V usage is TRBV27 and J usage is TRBJ2-3, with 7 bases identical to TRBD2. The junction had 11 bases not matched to a gene; V was cut back by 4 bases and J by 7 bases. Germline V CDR1 and CDR2: MNHEY, SMNVEV (reference sequence). The CDR3 consists of 15 residues. The DNA for the CDR3 is TGTGCCAGCAGTTACCAAAGCGGGGAGGGATATACGCAGTATTTT. As protein: CASSYQSGEGYTQYF.